This T cell receptor (beta chain) is from a study of CD8+ T cells in alopecia areata. Study-wide context: The authors scored treated patients' severity by affected scalp percentage.

Noted treatment: oral pan-JAK inhibitor, 5-10 mg twice daily. This CDR3 is 12 amino acids long. Germline lookup yields CDR1 MNHEY and CDR2 SVGAGI. Sequencing relied on a cDNA template that was reverse transcribed from extracted RNA. Method: immunoSEQ multiplex PCR; TCRdb's copy keeps in-frame clones and lacks some. The sample has about 250,000 clones; 60% are singletons. In the case of this clone: One junction end does not reproduce the germline sequence, and a read error may be involved.

This chain joins TRBV6-5 and TRBJ1-1; no firm D call. The receptor's source is a human donor with alopecia areata. Sequencing used CD4+ T cells sorted from blood, obtained around week 54, from a patient treated with tofacitinib. CDR3 region: CAISEAGSKAFF. DNA for the CDR3: TGTGCCATCAGTGAGGCGGGGAGTAAAGCTTTCTTT.